A selection of T cell receptor beta chains follows, all from one sample in a study of a mutant IDH1 vaccine in newly diagnosed glioma. No antigen is known for these receptors. Profiling relied on immunoSEQ multiplex PCR, and the TCRdb table lists in-frame clones only, not all of them. This sample has about 48,000 clones, with 65% to 80% found just once. The input for sequencing was PBMCs, taken from a glioma patient whose treatment included an IDH1 peptide vaccine. The receptor set was obtained from a man aged 35-49 years with glioma. Each CDR3 is given with its conserved first and last residue. A D gene is named only where the DNA matches it firmly. Only some rows state a clone size, as once, few, many or a class for expanded clones.

DNA | CDR3 | J | V | D | size
TGTGCCAGCAGCCCCCGGACAGGGAATTATGGCTACACCTTC | CASSPRTGNYGYTF | TRBJ1-2 | TRBV2 | TRBD1 | once
TGTGCCTGGGGGCAGGGGATGAACACTGAAGCTTTCTTT | CAWGQGMNTEAFF | TRBJ1-1 | TRBV30 | NA | NA
TGTGCCAGCAGCTACACAGAGACTAATTCACCCCTCCACTTT | CASSYTETNSPLHF | TRBJ1-6 | TRBV13 | NA | NA
TGCGCCAGCAGTATTGGACAGGGAGCCTACGAGCAGTACTTC | CASSIGQGAYEQYF | TRBJ2-7 | TRBV10-1 | TRBD1 | few
TGTGCCAGCAGTTTCGGGCCCATGGCCCCTGAAGCTTTCTTT | CASSFGPMAPEAFF | TRBJ1-1 | TRBV6-6 | NA | NA
TGTGCCTGGAGTGTCCCGTTTCTGACAGGGAGGGAAGGCTATGGCTACACCTTC | CAWSVPFLTGREGYGYTF | TRBJ1-2 | TRBV30 | TRBD1 | NA
TGTGCCAGCAGCGACACTAGTGACGATGAGCAGTTCTTC | CASSDTSDDEQFF | TRBJ2-1 | TRBV6-1 | NA | NA
TGTGCCACCAGCAGAGACCCAGGGGGGATTAATGAAAAACTGTTTTTT | CATSRDPGGINEKLFF | TRBJ1-4 | TRBV15 | TRBD1 | NA
TGCGCCAGCGCCCGGGGGGGGGCCATGAACACTGAAGCTTTCTTT | CASARGGAMNTEAFF | TRBJ1-1 | TRBV10-2 | NA | NA
TGTGCCAGCAGCCAAGAGACAGGGCCTTATGGCTACACCTTC | CASSQETGPYGYTF | TRBJ1-2 | TRBV4-2 | TRBD1 | NA
TGCGCCAGCAGTGAGCCAGGGGGGCCTACCTACGAGCAGTACTTC | CASSEPGGPTYEQYF | TRBJ2-7 | TRBV10-1 | NA | NA
TGCGCCAGCAGCTTCTTCGGGGGATCTGGAAACACCATATATTTT | CASSFFGGSGNTIYF | TRBJ1-3 | TRBV5-1 | NA | NA
TGTGCCAGCAGTGTCGTCCGGGACAGCATGTATCAGCCCCAGCATTTT | CASSVVRDSMYQPQHF | TRBJ1-5 | TRBV6-1 | TRBD1 | NA
TGCGCCAGCAGACGGGACGGAACTCCTAACTATGGCTACACCTTC | CASRRDGTPNYGYTF | TRBJ1-2 | TRBV5-1 | NA | once
TGTGCCAGCACCTATCAAGAAGATACGCAGTATTTT | CASTYQEDTQYF | TRBJ2-3 | TRBV7-9 | NA | NA
TGTGCCAGCAGCTTGCAAGGGGAAGGCTATGGCTACACCTTC | CASSLQGEGYGYTF | TRBJ1-2 | TRBV5-6 | NA | NA
TGCAGCGTTGGGACTTTCAATGAGCAGTTCTTC | CSVGTFNEQFF | TRBJ2-1 | TRBV29-1 | NA | NA
TGTGCCAGCAGCCAAGATGGCATCCGGGTAGGGGAGACCCAGTACTTC | CASSQDGIRVGETQYF | TRBJ2-5 | TRBV14 | NA | NA
TGCGCCAGCAAGGGGGCTGGGGCCAACGTCCTGACTTTC | CASKGAGANVLTF | TRBJ2-6 | TRBV10-1 | NA | NA
TGTGCCAGCAGTTCCTACAATAATTCACCCCTCCACTTT | CASSSYNNSPLHF | TRBJ1-6 | TRBV27 | NA | NA
TGTGCCAGCAGTGGCGGGGGCAGTCACACCGGGGAGCTGTTTTTT | CASSGGGSHTGELFF | TRBJ2-2 | TRBV2 | NA | NA
TGTGCCAGCAGTTTACCAACCTCTGAAAAACTGTTTTTT | CASSLPTSEKLFF | TRBJ1-4 | TRBV6-6 | NA | NA
TGTGCCAGCAGCTTACCCTGGACAGGCTTCTATGGCTACACCTTC | CASSLPWTGFYGYTF | TRBJ1-2 | TRBV7-2 | TRBD1 | NA
TGTGCCAGCAGCGTAGCTCCGGGAACCGGGGAGCTGTTTTTT | CASSVAPGTGELFF | TRBJ2-2 | TRBV9 | NA | NA
TGTGCCATCAGTGGGGCGAATGAGCAGTTCTTC | CAISGANEQFF | TRBJ2-1 | TRBV10-3 | NA | NA
TGTGCCAGCAGCTTAGCGGGACTAGCGGGGGGGCCGGATACGCAGTATTTT | CASSLAGLAGGPDTQYF | TRBJ2-3 | TRBV11-2 | TRBD2 | NA
TGTGCCAGCAGCTTGGTTAGGGGGAGCACTGAAGCTTTCTTT | CASSLVRGSTEAFF | TRBJ1-1 | TRBV5-5 | NA | NA
TGTGCCAGCAGTGAAGACAGGTCTCTTGGCTACACCTTC | CASSEDRSLGYTF | TRBJ1-2 | TRBV2 | NA | NA
TGTGCCAGCAGTCGACTAGCGGGGGGTAGGAATGAGCAGTTCTTC | CASSRLAGGRNEQFF | TRBJ2-1 | TRBV9 | TRBD2 | NA
TGTGCCAGCAGTGAAGTAGGGGACAGGGTCTACGAGCAGTACTTC | CASSEVGDRVYEQYF | TRBJ2-7 | TRBV6-1 | TRBD1 | NA
TGTGCCAGCTCACACTCAAAGGCATCGAACACTGAAGCTTTCTTT | CASSHSKASNTEAFF | TRBJ1-1 | TRBV18 | NA | NA
TGTGCCAGCAGTACCCGGGACCCTGAAGCTTTCTTT | CASSTRDPEAFF | TRBJ1-1 | TRBV6-1 | NA | NA
TGCGCCAGCAGGGGGCGAGAGACCCAGTACTTC | CASRGRETQYF | TRBJ2-5 | TRBV5-1 | NA | NA
TGTGCCAGTAGTATTACAGCTCTGAACACTGAAGCTTTCTTT | CASSITALNTEAFF | TRBJ1-1 | TRBV19 | NA | NA
TGTGCCAGCAGCGCGCTCCCCGGGACACCTGAAGCTTTCTTT | CASSALPGTPEAFF | TRBJ1-1 | TRBV5-5 | NA | NA
TGTGCCAGCAGTTTCTGGCAGGGTGGATCCGGGGAGCTGTTTTTT | CASSFWQGGSGELFF | TRBJ2-2 | TRBV28 | NA | NA
TGTGCCACCGCTATGTCAACTGAAGCTTTCTTT | CATAMSTEAFF | TRBJ1-1 | TRBV10-3 | NA | few
TGTGCCAGCAGTGGATGGTGGGGGGCCTACAATGAGCAGTTCTTC | CASSGWWGAYNEQFF | TRBJ2-1 | TRBV25-1 | NA | NA
TGCGCCAGCAGCCGCCACTCGGACAGCTATGGCTACACCTTC | CASSRHSDSYGYTF | TRBJ1-2 | TRBV4-1 | NA | NA